The next 27 T cell receptor beta chains were all read from a single sample in a study of blood T cell repertoires in COVID-19 (TCRdb year 2020). The library was generated by the immunoSEQ multiplex PCR assay. TCRdb limited this immuneACCESS table to in-frame rearrangements with V and J called. A share of clones is missing; checked studies link under half to unresolved V genes, and the rest is unexplained. The sample profile shows 13,000 to 15,000 clones; approximately 87% of them were found once. The ten largest account for about a sixth of the sample. Sequencing was carried out using peripheral blood. These TCRs come from a man between 40 and 49 years old with active or convalescent COVID-19.

The rearrangement uses TRBV10-1 and TRBJ1-4; TRBD1 aligns across 8 bases. Germline V gene sequence: CDR1 WNHNN, CDR2 SYGVQD (reference sequence). Trimming removed 2 bases from V and 8 bases from J; junction bases left unmatched: 4. There are 14 residues in the CDR3. The CDR3 DNA follows: TGCGCCAGCAGTGAGGGACAGGGAAGCGAAAAACTGTTTTTT. Protein product: CASSEGQGSEKLFF.

The chain employs TRBV9 and TRBJ2-3, with D perhaps matching TRBD2 (7 bases). CDR3 length: 16 residues. Germline V gene lookup returns CDR1 SGDLS and CDR2 YYNGEE. Trimming removed 0 bases from V and 2 bases from J, with 13 bases in between. CDR3 in DNA: TGTGCCAGCAGCGTAGTTGGGGGGGGCAACACAGATACGCAGTATTTT. It yields the protein CASSVVGGGNTDTQYF.

This chain connects TRBV19 to TRBJ2-6; D not certain. This CDR3 has 13 amino acids. CDR1 is LNHDA and CDR2 is SQIVND in the germline V gene (reference sequence). Deletions cut 9 bases from V and 3 bases from J, with 9 bases between. The CDR3 loop reads CASSVGGANVLTF. CDR3 DNA sequence: TGTGCCAGCTCTGTCGGTGGGGCCAACGTCCTGACTTTC.

The chain recombines TRBV6-4 with TRBJ2-7, with D maybe TRBD1 (5 bases). The CDR3 is made up of 17 amino acids. Germline CDR1 reads MRHNA; CDR2 reads SNTAGT. The V end was cut by 4 bases, the J end by 0 bases, with 19 bases between. The CDR3 here is CASSAQAQRQSSYEQYF. The CDR3 DNA sequence: TGTGCCAGCAGTGCACAGGCCCAGAGACAAAGCTCCTACGAGCAGTACTTC.

The chain recombines TRBV9 with TRBJ1-3; the D is unclear. The germline V and J ends were trimmed by 4 bases and 4 bases, with 6 bases remaining between them. Germline values: CDR1 SGDLS, CDR2 YYNGEE. The CDR3 is 12 residues long. The CDR3 nucleotides read TGTGCCAGCAGCCCTAGCGGAAACACCATATATTTT. Translating it yields CASSPSGNTIYF.

The V call is TRBV5-4, the J call TRBJ2-3; a possible D gene is TRBD2 (6 bases). The CDR3 runs 16 residues. Trimming shortened V by 2 bases and J by 0 bases, and 13 bases separated the two germline ends. Germline CDR1 is SGHNT and CDR2 is YYREEE (reference sequence). CDR3 residues: CASSLGGAPSTDTQYF. The CDR3 bases are TGTGCCAGCAGCTTAGGCGGGGCACCTAGCACAGATACGCAGTATTTT.

This clone was detected once. The chain recombines TRBV12-3 or TRBV12-4 with TRBJ1-6; D ambiguous. The CDR3 is 13 residues long. Trimming removed 7 bases at V and 8 bases at J, with 12 bases between. CDR3 loop: CASTGYRDSPLHF. The CDR3 DNA sequence: TGTGCCAGCACGGGATACAGAGATTCACCCCTCCACTTT.

This chain connects TRBV4-2 to TRBJ2-3; 16 bases match TRBD2. The V and J ends lost 1 base and 3 bases, in that order; junction bases with no gene match: 7. CDR1 and CDR2 (germline): LGHNA, YNFKEQ. The CDR3 totals 19 residues. The CDR3 coding sequence is TGTGCCAGCAGCCAAGTCCAGGCGGGACTAGCGGGGGGGACAGATACGCAGTATTTT. Translated: CASSQVQAGLAGGTDTQYF.

The J gene is TRBJ1-5, the V gene TRBV7-8; no firm D call. CDR3 length: 12 amino acids. Between the trimmed V and J ends, which lost 3 bases and 9 bases, there was a span of 9 bases. Germline V gene sequence: CDR1 SGHVS, CDR2 FQNEAQ. Here the CDR3 reads CASSFQTGPQHF. The CDR3 nucleotides read TGTGCCAGCAGCTTCCAGACGGGGCCCCAGCATTTT. The full variable domain, with the rest looked up from reference TRBV7-8 and TRBJ1-5, is GAGVSQSPRYKVAKRGQDVALRCDPISGHVSLFWYQQALGQGPEFLTYFQNEAQLDKSGLPSDRFFAERPEGSVSTLKIQRTQQEDSAVYLCASSFQTGPQHFGDGTRLSIL.

V and J are TRBV11-2 and TRBJ1-5; 9 bases match TRBD1. Per the germline V gene, CDR1 is SGHAT and CDR2 is FQNNGV. V shed 1 base and J 7 bases; nucleotides not matched to a gene: 5. There are 15 residues in the CDR3. CDR3 coding DNA: TGTGCCAGCAGCTTAGGGGACAGGGTGAGCCAGCCCCAGCATTTT. This gives the protein CASSLGDRVSQPQHF.

The J gene is TRBJ2-4, the V gene TRBV7-9; TRBD1 aligns across 11 bases. The germline CDR1 and CDR2 sequences are SEHNR and FQNEAQ (reference sequence). The CDR3 has 19 residues. J gave up 1 base and V 6 bases, and 14 bases lay outside the gene matches. This CDR3 reads CASSPGQGVEGSAKNIQYF. The CDR3 DNA reads as TGTGCCAGCAGTCCGGGACAGGGGGTAGAGGGTTCGGCCAAAAACATTCAGTACTTC.

The genes are TRBV6-5 and TRBJ2-5; 7 bases line up with TRBD2. J gave up 5 bases and V 7 bases, and 7 bases lay outside the gene matches. Germline lookup yields CDR1 MNHEY and CDR2 SVGAGI. The CDR3 loop spans 13 amino acids. The DNA for the CDR3 is TGTGCCAGCATATTCAGCGGGGCGGAGACCCAGTACTTC. Protein product: CASIFSGAETQYF.

V usage is TRBV7-3 and J usage is TRBJ1-1, with D uncertain. Trimming left V 4 bases short and J 4 bases short, with 13 bases between. CDR1 is SGHTA, CDR2 FQGTGA, per germline. The length of the CDR3 is 14 residues. CDR3 bases: TGTGCCAGCAGCTCGATGGGCTCAGGCACTGAAGCTTTCTTT. It encodes CASSSMGSGTEAFF.

This clone appeared once. V gene TRBV28 combines with J gene TRBJ2-5, with 12 bases identical to TRBD2. The junction had 4 bases not matched to a gene; V was cut back by 2 bases and J by 0 bases. This CDR3 is 17 amino acids long. CDR1 and CDR2 (germline): MDHEN, SYDVKM. CDR3 in amino acids: CASSLRLAGAYQETQYF. CDR3 nucleotide sequence: TGTGCCAGCAGTTTAAGACTAGCGGGGGCGTACCAAGAGACCCAGTACTTC.

The V and J genes are TRBV6-2 or TRBV6-3 and TRBJ2-7; 8 nucleotides line up with TRBD2. Germline V gene data show CDR1 as MNHEY and CDR2 as SVGEGT. V shed 4 bases, J shed 7 bases, and the junction held 24 bases outside the gene matches. The CDR3 extends over 19 amino acids. The CDR3 region is CASSSPPGGGGLPVGEQYF. CDR3 sequence (DNA): TGTGCCAGCAGTTCCCCTCCGGGAGGGGGGGGCCTCCCCGTGGGAGAGCAGTACTTC.

The V call is TRBV27, the J call TRBJ2-7; 8 nucleotides agree with TRBD2. Germline-derived CDR1 and CDR2 are MNHEY and SMNVEV (reference sequence). V dropped 4 bases and J dropped 6; count of bases not matched to a gene: 5. This CDR3 is built from 13 residues. For the CDR3, the DNA is TGTGCCAGCAGTTCGGGGGGGCACTCCGAGCAGTACTTC. This codes for CASSSGGHSEQYF.

This chain connects TRBV6-2 or TRBV6-3 to TRBJ2-7, with 9 bases that match TRBD1. Germline assignment: CDR1 MNHEY and CDR2 SVGEGT. V lost 5 bases and J lost 5; bases outside the gene matches: 4. The CDR3 consists of 13 residues. Here the CDR3 reads CASSRTGVNEQYF. CDR3 coding DNA: TGTGCCAGCAGTAGGACAGGGGTTAACGAGCAGTACTTC.

CDR3 region: CASSGLGHIPFYEQYF. DNA of the CDR3: TGCGCCAGCAGCGGCCTCGGACACATCCCCTTCTACGAGCAGTACTTC. The chain carries TRBV5-1 and TRBJ2-7, with D possibly matching TRBD1 (5 bases). The CDR3 length is 16 residues. V lost 4 bases to trimming and J lost 3 bases, with 20 bases between them. Germline V gene lookup returns CDR1 SGHRS and CDR2 YFSETQ.

This clone was found a few times. The chain has TRBV7-9 and TRBJ1-3, with D possibly matching TRBD1 (6 bases). Trimming shortened V by 5 bases and J by 4 bases, and 12 bases separated the two germline ends. This CDR3 comprises 14 residues. Germline assignment: CDR1 SEHNR and CDR2 FQNEAQ (reference sequence). The CDR3 loop is CASSRPGAGNTIYF. The CDR3 bases are TGTGCCAGCAGCCGCCCAGGGGCAGGAAACACCATATATTTT.

V gene TRBV2 combines with J gene TRBJ1-2; D uncertain. This CDR3 is built from 15 residues. Germline V gene lookup returns CDR1 SNHLY and CDR2 FYNNEI. Trimming pared 3 bases from V and 4 bases from J, leaving 15 bases between. This CDR3 reads CASSEPGIGLYGYTF. CDR3 in DNA: TGTGCCAGCAGTGAGCCGGGGATTGGACTCTATGGCTACACCTTC.

CDR3 protein: CASSFVGMGPFHSGANVLTF. In nucleotides, the CDR3 is TGTGCCAGCAGCTTCGTGGGGATGGGGCCTTTTCACTCTGGGGCCAACGTCCTGACTTTC. This chain uses TRBV7-3 with TRBJ2-6, with D perhaps matching TRBD1 (5 bases). This CDR3 contains 20 residues. Germline V gene data show CDR1 as SGHTA and CDR2 as FQGTGA. Deletions cut 3 bases from V and 0 bases from J, with 21 bases between.

V usage is TRBV12-5 and J usage is TRBJ2-2; 7 bases match TRBD1. Germline CDR1 is LGHNT and CDR2 is FRNRAP. With 11 bases clipped from V and 4 bases from J, the junction kept 4 bases outside the gene matches. The CDR3 has 12 amino acids. The CDR3 DNA reads TGTGCTGGGGGACAGTCCACCGGGGAGCTGTTTTTT. Protein product: CAGGQSTGELFF.

The chain links TRBV6-5 to TRBJ1-4; D gene uncertain. Germline assignment: CDR1 MNHEY and CDR2 SVGAGI. There are 14 residues in the CDR3. The V and J ends lost 2 bases and 6 bases respectively, with 10 bases between them. This CDR3 is CASSYRSPDEKLFF. Written as DNA, the CDR3 is TGTGCCAGCAGTTACCGGTCACCGGATGAAAAACTGTTTTTT.

In nucleotides, the CDR3 is TGTGCCAGCAACTACAGGGATCCTGGAAACACCATATATTTT. Protein sequence: CASNYRDPGNTIYF. The gene calls are TRBV28 and TRBJ1-3; TRBD1 is a possible D gene (6 bases). The CDR3 extends over 14 amino acids. The V gene's germline CDR1 is MDHEN and CDR2 SYDVKM. Trimming stripped 7 bases from V and 2 bases from J, with 12 bases between. Filled out from reference TRBV28 and TRBJ1-3, the complete variable domain reads DVKVTQSSRYLVKRTGEKVFLECVQDMDHENMFWYRQDPGLGLRLIYFSYDVKMKEKGDIPEGYSVSREKKERFSLILESASTNQTSMYLCASNYRDPGNTIYFGEGSWLTVV.

This chain links TRBV11-2 with TRBJ2-5, with 10 bases that match TRBD2. The V and J ends lost 1 base and 4 bases, in that order; junction bases with no gene match: 12. Per the germline V gene, CDR1 is SGHAT and CDR2 is FQNNGV. The CDR3 has 18 residues. The CDR3 region is CASSLAASGSPNGETQYF. The CDR3 region has the DNA TGTGCCAGCAGCTTAGCGGCTAGCGGGAGCCCAAATGGAGAGACCCAGTACTTC.

The chain uses TRBV29-1 and TRBJ2-2; TRBD1 aligns across 8 bases. J was trimmed by 1 base and V by 8 bases; bases with no gene match: 6. The CDR3 covers 14 residues. CDR1 is SQVTM, CDR2 ANQGSEA, per germline. The CDR3 DNA is TGCAGCATAAGACAGGGGAGGAACACCGGGGAGCTGTTTTTT. Residues: CSIRQGRNTGELFF.

CDR3 nucleotides: TGTGCCAGTAGTTTCGGCAGGGGACGGGAAAAACTGTTTTTT. Translation: CASSFGRGREKLFF. The gene calls are TRBV19 and TRBJ1-4, with D possibly matching TRBD1 (6 bases). The CDR3 has 14 amino acids. The germline V and J ends were trimmed by 5 bases and 8 bases, with 15 bases remaining between them. Per germline, CDR1 LNHDA and CDR2 SQIVND (reference sequence).